These T cell receptor beta chains were read from a single sample in a study of blood T cell repertoires in COVID-19. Clones were sequenced by immunoSEQ multiplex PCR, and TCRdb holds only the in-frame ones, with some missing. The table records fewer than 350,000 clones, about nine tenths of them present only once. Sequenced sample: PBMCs or T cells enriched from blood (not recorded which). The source of these receptors is a middle-aged woman who had recovered from COVID-19. CDR3s include the opening cysteine and the closing phenylalanine or tryptophan. The D gene is left open where the match is weak. The size field is filled for only some rows; it gives once, few, many or a size class.

d_call clone_size j_call v_call cdr3_nt cdr3_aa
NA NA TRBJ2-1 TRBV7-2 TGTGCCAGCAGCTCTCATTTAGTCCTCACCAACAATGAGCAGTTCTTC CASSSHLVLTNNEQFF
TRBD1 NA TRBJ2-2 TRBV28 TGTGCCAGCAGTTCCGACAGGGAGATCGCGAACACCGGGGAGCTGTTTTTT CASSSDREIANTGELFF
NA NA TRBJ2-7 TRBV27 TGTGCCAGCAGCCACCTCCTGGCTAGCGCCTCCTACGAGCAGTACTTC CASSHLLASASYEQYF
NA NA TRBJ2-5 TRBV16 TGTGCCAGCAGCCATGATAGGACACTCCAAGAGACCCAGTACTTC CASSHDRTLQETQYF
TRBD1 once TRBJ2-3 TRBV14 TGTGCCAGCAGCCCGGACAGGGCCACAGATACGCAGTATTTT CASSPDRATDTQYF
TRBD1 NA TRBJ2-3 TRBV5-1 TGCGCCAGCAGCCTGAGAAGCGGCACCCAACGGACAGGGGGGAGGGGTACGCAGTATTTT CASSLRSGTQRTGGRGTQYF
TRBD1 NA TRBJ1-4 TRBV7-2 TGTGCCAGCAGCTTAAACAGGGGAAGTTGGGAAAAACTGTTTTTT CASSLNRGSWEKLFF
TRBD1 NA TRBJ2-1 TRBV11-3 TGTGCCAGCAGCAGACAGGGTTTCTACAATGAGCAGTTCTTC CASSRQGFYNEQFF
TRBD2 NA TRBJ2-7 TRBV4-2 TGTGCCAGCAGCCAAAGAGCGGGAAGTCTCTACGAGCAGTACTTC CASSQRAGSLYEQYF
TRBD2 NA TRBJ2-1 TRBV6-2/TRBV6-3 TGTGCCAGCAGTTACCCACCGGGACTAGCGACCCCCTTAATGTACACTGAGCAGTTCTTC CASSYPPGLATPLMYTEQFF
NA NA TRBJ1-2 TRBV6-4 TGTGCCAGCAGTGTCTCCCCGGGAATCGGCTATGGCTACACCTTC CASSVSPGIGYGYTF
NA NA TRBJ2-7 TRBV3-1/TRBV3-2 TGTGCCAGCAGCCAAAGACGGGGTTACGGGACCTACGAGCAGTACTTC CASSQRRGYGTYEQYF
NA NA TRBJ2-5 TRBV29-1 TGCAGCGGACGACGAGGCCTCCAAGAGACCCAGTACTTC CSGRRGLQETQYF
NA NA TRBJ2-7 TRBV27 TGTGCCAGCAGTAAGACTGAACGGATTCACGAGCAGTACTTC CASSKTERIHEQYF
TRBD2 NA TRBJ2-7 TRBV4-2 TGTGCCAGCAGCCAACCGAGACTAGGGCGGGAGGACTACGAGCAGTACTTC CASSQPRLGREDYEQYF
NA once TRBJ2-3 TRBV9 TGTGCCAGCAGCGTAGGGGGGCAGACAGATACGCAGTATTTT CASSVGGQTDTQYF
TRBD2 once TRBJ2-3 TRBV5-1 TGCGCCAGCAGCCCCCGGACTAGCGGGAACACAGATACGCAGTATTTT CASSPRTSGNTDTQYF
NA NA TRBJ1-2 TRBV7-9 TGTGCCAGCAGCTCATACACAGGAACTAACTATGGCTACACCTTC CASSSYTGTNYGYTF
TRBD1 NA TRBJ2-3 TRBV2 TGTGCCAGCACCGGGGAAAGGGGGTTCAGGGGGGATACGCAGTATTTT CASTGERGFRGDTQYF
NA NA TRBJ1-1 TRBV5-4 TGTGCCAGCAGGGAACAGGTGAACACTGAAGCTTTCTTT CASREQVNTEAFF
TRBD2 NA TRBJ2-2 TRBV10-1 TGCGCCAGCAGTGACTCCGAAAGAGCGGGGGGGGCCACCGGGGAGCTGTTTTTT CASSDSERAGGATGELFF
NA NA TRBJ1-2 TRBV2 TGTGCCAGCAGTGAAAACGGGGGGAAGGGCTATGGCTACACCTTC CASSENGGKGYGYTF
NA once TRBJ1-3 TRBV9 TGTGCCAGCACTGGGGGGGGAACTCCTAGCTCTGGAAACACCATATATTTT CASTGGGTPSSGNTIYF
TRBD1 NA TRBJ2-5 TRBV10-2 TGCGCCAGCAGGGAACAGGGGATCGGATCGAGGGAGACCCAGTACTTC CASREQGIGSRETQYF
TRBD2 NA TRBJ2-5 TRBV9 TGTGCCAGCAGCCTAGCGGGGGGTGAAGAGACCCAGTACTTC CASSLAGGEETQYF
NA once TRBJ2-5 TRBV6-5 TGTGCCAGCAGCCAAACAAAAGAGACCCAGTACTTC CASSQTKETQYF